The clone carrying this T cell receptor beta chain was detected only a few times. The antigen is not known. Germline assignment: CDR1 SGHDT and CDR2 YYEEEE. Trimming pared 4 bases from V and 7 bases from J, leaving 12 bases between. The CDR3 is 13 amino acids. The data derive from a study of T cell repertoires in cytomegalovirus infection. For the study at large: CMV infection together with matching HLA type was indicated by public TCR beta signatures.

Overall study findings and caveats: Summed frequency of public TCR beta families distinguished CMV carriers with the relevant HLA.

TCRdb fed the reads into MiXCR, producing one record per CDR3 protein. In the table there are approximately 260,000 distinct CDR3 sequences, 22% of which are singletons. This TCR came from a human donor in good health (CMV status not recorded). Some clones in this sample may be carry-over from other donors' samples. The chain carries TRBV5-6 and TRBJ1-5; D not certain. Sequencing was performed on cultured PBMCs, taken from culture after CMV antigen stimulation. CDR3: CASSRQREQPQHF. The CDR3 nucleotides read TGTGCCAGCAGCAGACAAAGGGAGCAGCCCCAGCATTTT.